Given below is one TCR beta chain in context. The source of the sample is a study of control samples from healthy donors and cancer patients. V lost 2 bases and J 3 bases, leaving 8 bases between the germline ends. CDR3 length equals 13 residues. CDR1 and CDR2 (germline): SGHNT, YYREEE (reference sequence). This table comes from immunoSEQ multiplex PCR, and its TCRdb copy is limited to in-frame clones, with some not included. Of some 37,000 clones listed, about 93% are singletons. This clonotype was obtained from a woman aged 45 to 65 in good health. The sample consisted of blood. The chain links TRBV5-4 to TRBJ1-1; D unclear. The CDR3 reads CASSFGSDTEAFF. In DNA, the CDR3 is TGTGCCAGCAGCTTCGGTTCGGACACTGAAGCTTTCTTT.